This section outlines one TCR beta chain sequence together with its context. The CDR3 is 14 residues long. The V gene's germline CDR1 is KGHSH and CDR2 LQKENI. V lost 1 base and J lost 6; bases outside the gene matches: 1. Some clones are missing from TCRdb's copy, which holds only in-frame ones; the method was immunoSEQ multiplex PCR. The sample carries some 96,000 clones, approximately 87% recorded once. This sample stems from a study of blood T cell repertoires in COVID-19. Study as a whole: COVID-19 samples collected from the United States, Italy and Spain covered acute and convalescent phases. Sources were T cells, B-cell-depleted T cells, or PBMCs; the material itself was cDNA or gDNA.

Sequenced material: peripheral blood. The origin of this receptor is a human donor in a cohort sampled during active COVID-19. The chain is built from TRBV18 and TRBJ2-2, with 8 bases aligning to TRBD1. The DNA for the CDR3 is TGTGCCAGCTCACCACTACAGGGGGCCGGGGAGCTGTTTTTT. This sequence encodes CASSPLQGAGELFF.